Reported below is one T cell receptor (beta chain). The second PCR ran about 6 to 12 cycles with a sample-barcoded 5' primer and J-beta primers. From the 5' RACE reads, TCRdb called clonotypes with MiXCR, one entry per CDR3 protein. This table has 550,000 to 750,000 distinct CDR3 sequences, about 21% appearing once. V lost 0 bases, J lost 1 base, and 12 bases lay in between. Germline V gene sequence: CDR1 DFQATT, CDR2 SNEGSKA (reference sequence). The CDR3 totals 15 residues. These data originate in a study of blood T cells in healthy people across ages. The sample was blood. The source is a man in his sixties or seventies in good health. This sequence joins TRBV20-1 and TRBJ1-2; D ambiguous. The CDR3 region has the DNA TGCAGTGCTAGAGATCTGAGTCCCCTTAACTATGGCTACACCTTC. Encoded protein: CSARDLSPLNYGYTF.